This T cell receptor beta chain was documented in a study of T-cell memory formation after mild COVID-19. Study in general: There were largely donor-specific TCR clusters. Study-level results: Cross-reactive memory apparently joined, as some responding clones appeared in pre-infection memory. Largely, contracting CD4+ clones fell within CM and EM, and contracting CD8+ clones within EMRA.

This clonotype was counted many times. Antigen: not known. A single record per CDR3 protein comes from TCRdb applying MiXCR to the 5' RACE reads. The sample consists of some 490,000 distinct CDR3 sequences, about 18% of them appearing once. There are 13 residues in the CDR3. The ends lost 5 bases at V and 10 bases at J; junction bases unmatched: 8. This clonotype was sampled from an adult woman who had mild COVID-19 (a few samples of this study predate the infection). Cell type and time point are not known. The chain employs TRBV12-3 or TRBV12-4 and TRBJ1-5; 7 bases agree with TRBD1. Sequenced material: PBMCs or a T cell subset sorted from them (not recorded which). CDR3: CASSPGTVLPQHF. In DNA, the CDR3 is TGTGCCAGCAGTCCAGGGACAGTTCTTCCCCAGCATTTT.